These 30 T cell receptor beta chains were all obtained from the same sample, sequenced in a study of T cell repertoires in cytomegalovirus infection. Their antigens are not known. One entry per CDR3 protein results from TCRdb running MiXCR on the reads. The sample shows approximately 990,000 distinct CDR3 sequences, around a third of them seen only once. The sample was cultured CD8+ T cells from PBMCs, taken from culture after CMV antigen stimulation. Source of these receptors: a human donor in good health (CMV status not recorded). Some clones in this sample may be carry-over from other donors' samples.

This clonotype was recorded a few times. The V and J genes are TRBV6-6 and TRBJ2-7, with 12 bases fitting TRBD2. V lost 4 bases to trimming and J lost 0 bases; unmatched junction nucleotides: 10. This CDR3 is built from 18 residues. Germline V gene sequence: CDR1 MNHNY, CDR2 SVGAGI (reference sequence). The CDR3 region has the DNA TGTGCCAGCAGTTTCGCGACTAGCGGGAGTCCTAGCTCCTACGAGCAGTACGTC. It codes for CASSFATSGSPSSYEQYV.

This clonotype was counted only a few times. The DNA of the CDR3 is TGCAGCGTTGGGGATGTCTATGGCTACACCTTC. Translation: CSVGDVYGYTF. V is TRBV29-1 and J is TRBJ1-2; no firm D call. The CDR3 is made up of 11 amino acids. Germline CDR1 reads SQVTM; CDR2 reads ANQGSEA. The ends were cut back, 4 bases at V and 4 bases at J, with 7 bases in the middle.

This clonotype was seen more than once but under ten times. The chain couples TRBV9 to TRBJ2-1; TRBD2 agrees at 9 bases. Germline CDR1 reads SGDLS; CDR2 reads YYNGEE. The CDR3 is made up of 16 amino acids. V gave up 1 base and J gave up 3 bases; unmatched junction bases: 5. CDR3 in amino acids: CASSVSGGGDYNEQFF. The CDR3 nucleotides are TGTGCCAGCAGCGTAAGTGGCGGGGGGGACTACAATGAGCAGTTCTTC.

The chain links TRBV6-6 to TRBJ2-1; the D gene is possibly TRBD1 (6 bases). Germline loops: CDR1 MNHNY, CDR2 SVGAGI (reference sequence). This CDR3 region has 15 residues. Trimming stripped 4 bases from V and 7 bases from J, with 17 bases between. CDR3 sequence reads: CASSLYQGSWNEQFF. DNA of the CDR3: TGTGCCAGCAGTTTGTACCAGGGGTCGTGGAATGAGCAGTTCTTC.

The chain couples TRBV2 to TRBJ2-1; either TRBD1 or TRBD2 may supply D (5 bases each). Trimming removed 10 bases from V and 1 base from J, with 17 bases in between. CDR3 length: 15 residues. The germline V gene encodes CDR1 SNHLY and CDR2 FYNNEI. The CDR3 DNA follows: TGTGCCACCCTTCCCGGGACCGATTCCTACAATGAGCAGTTCTTC. This codes for CATLPGTDSYNEQFF.

J is TRBJ2-5 and V is TRBV7-9; D ambiguous. Germline lookup yields CDR1 SEHNR and CDR2 FQNEAQ (reference sequence). The CDR3 spans 15 residues. The V and J ends lost 1 base and 3 bases respectively, with 12 bases between them. The CDR3 here is CASSLVKPEKETQYF. The CDR3 bases are TGTGCCAGCAGCTTAGTTAAGCCAGAGAAAGAGACCCAGTACTTC.

Note on this clonotype: Without the conserved terminal phenylalanine or tryptophan, this CDR3 likely stems from a read error. V is TRBV7-8 and J is TRBJ2-3; D is perhaps TRBD2 (6 bases). CDR1 and CDR2 from the germline V gene are SGHVS and FQNEAQ. The CDR3 extends over 16 amino acids. The V and J ends lost 2 bases and 2 bases respectively, with 14 bases between them. The CDR3 sequence is CASSLRGIGATDTQYS. In DNA form, the CDR3 reads TGTGCCAGCAGCTTACGGGGGATCGGAGCCACAGATACGCAGTATTCT.

This sequence joins TRBV10-3 and TRBJ1-2, with D maybe TRBD1 (5 bases). CDR3 size: 17 residues. The V gene lost 2 bases and the J gene lost 4 bases, with 20 bases spanning the gap. The V gene's germline CDR1 is ENHRY and CDR2 SYGVKD. The CDR3 coding sequence is TGTGCCATCAGTGAGACCTCTCCCCAGGGTGGTTCCTATGGCTACACCTTC. Residues: CAISETSPQGGSYGYTF.

The chain combines TRBV6-4 with TRBJ1-6, with 7 bases aligning to TRBD1. Trimming at V came to 6 bases and at J to 7 bases, leaving 3 bases not matched to a gene. The germline gives CDR1 MRHNA, CDR2 SNTAGT. This CDR3 spans 13 amino acids. The CDR3, as DNA: TGTGCCAGCAGGACGACAGGGAATTCACCCCTCCACTTT. This encodes CASRTTGNSPLHF.

The sample holds many counts of this clonotype. The chain uses TRBV14 and TRBJ1-2; weak D call: TRBD1 (5 bases). This CDR3 is 14 amino acids long. Germline V gene sequence: CDR1 SGHDN, CDR2 FVKESK. V was clipped by 4 bases and J by 4 bases, with 13 bases between them. The CDR3 loop is CASSRGDFGYGYTF. CDR3 nucleotides: TGTGCCAGCAGCCGGGGGGATTTCGGCTATGGCTACACCTTC.

In its sample, this clonotype was seen a few times. The gene calls are TRBV27 and TRBJ2-1; 10 bases are a match to TRBD1. The CDR3 covers 15 residues. J gave up 9 bases and V 5 bases, and 10 bases lay outside the gene matches. Germline V gene sequence: CDR1 MNHEY, CDR2 SMNVEV (reference sequence). The CDR3 is CASSAIGTGDGEQFF. The CDR3 nucleotides are TGTGCCAGCAGTGCTATTGGGACAGGGGACGGTGAGCAGTTCTTC.

This clonotype has just a few counts. V gene TRBV7-9 combines with J gene TRBJ2-2; TRBD1 might be the D (6 bases). The CDR3 length is 14 residues. V lost 6 bases and J lost 3, with 11 bases in between. Germline V CDR1 and CDR2: SEHNR, FQNEAQ (reference sequence). DNA for the CDR3: TGTGCCAGCAGTTGGGACATAGACACCGGGGAGCTGTTTTTT. Encoded protein: CASSWDIDTGELFF.

This clonotype has only a few counts. This sequence joins TRBV7-8 and TRBJ1-2; D is ambiguous. The CDR3 covers 14 residues. The germline CDR1 and CDR2 sequences are SGHVS and FQNEAQ. Trimming pared 2 bases from V and 2 bases from J, leaving 9 bases between. For the CDR3, the DNA is TGTGCCAGCAGCTTATCAGTGGAGAACTATGGCTACACCTTC. Its translation is CASSLSVENYGYTF. The variable domain in full, with the rest retrieved from reference TRBV7-8 and TRBJ1-2, is GAGVSQSPRYKVAKRGQDVALRCDPISGHVSLFWYQQALGQGPEFLTYFQNEAQLDKSGLPSDRFFAERPEGSVSTLKIQRTQQEDSAVYLCASSLSVENYGYTFGSGTRLTVV.

The chain joins TRBV19 to TRBJ2-7; D perhaps matches TRBD1 (5 bases). Germline CDR1 LNHDA, CDR2 SQIVND (reference sequence). This CDR3 contains 15 residues. The ends were cut back, 6 bases at V and 0 bases at J, with 15 bases in the middle. CDR3 in DNA: TGTGCCAGTAGCCCCGAGGCAGGGATCTCCTACGAGCAGTACTTC. Residues: CASSPEAGISYEQYF.

The chain recombines TRBV6-1 with TRBJ2-3, with D tentatively TRBD2 (5 bases). This CDR3 has 16 residues. Trimming pared 7 bases from V and 0 bases from J, leaving 17 bases between. The germline CDR1 and CDR2 sequences are MNHNS and SASEGT. DNA for the CDR3: TGTGCCAGCACCCACTGGAGGACGCCTAGCACAGATACGCAGTATTTT. Translation gives CASTHWRTPSTDTQYF.

This chain uses TRBV4-1 with TRBJ1-1; D is uncertain. Trimming took 4 bases from V and 8 from J, leaving 11 bases between them. The CDR3 runs 12 residues. Germline-derived CDR1 and CDR2 are MGHRA and YSYEKL. The CDR3 DNA follows: TGCGCCAGCAGCCCCCGCCCGGAGGAAGCTTTCTTT. Its protein product is CASSPRPEEAFF.

In this sample, this clonotype turned up a few times. This chain uses TRBV15 with TRBJ2-1; D is ambiguous. The CDR3 spans 13 residues. Deletions cut 1 base from V and 2 bases from J, with 3 bases between. CDR1 LNHNV and CDR2 YYDKDF come from the germline V gene (reference sequence). The CDR3 DNA sequence: TGTGCCACCAGCAGAGCAACCTACAATGAGCAGTTCTTC. It is translated as CATSRATYNEQFF.

The V gene is TRBV20-1, the J gene TRBJ2-3, with 14 bases identical to TRBD2. The CDR3 is 16 residues long. J lost 9 bases, V lost 3 bases, and 11 bases had no gene match. In germline, CDR1 is DFQATT, CDR2 SNEGSKA (reference sequence). The CDR3 protein is CSARIGLAGGRNTQYF. In DNA, the CDR3 is TGCAGTGCTAGGATCGGACTAGCGGGGGGCAGGAACACGCAGTATTTT.

As regards this clonotype: At one of its ends the junction is not consistent with the germline gene, which may arise from a read error. The chain links TRBV19 to TRBJ1-2, with D possibly matching TRBD1 (6 bases). The CDR3 contains 16 residues. In germline, CDR1 is LNHDA, CDR2 SQIVND (reference sequence). The CDR3 DNA reads TGTGCCAGTAGGATAGATCGACAGGCGACTAACTATGGCTACACCTTC. Protein: CASRIDRQATNYGYTF. Drawing the rest from reference TRBV19 and TRBJ1-2, the complete variable domain is DGGITQSPKYLFRKEGQNVTLSCEQNLNHDAMYWYRQDPGQGLRLIYYSQIVNDFQKGDIAEGYSVSREKKESFPLTVTSAQKNPTAFYLCASRIDRQATNYGYTFGSGTRLTVV.

Comments on this clonotype: At one boundary the junction diverges from the germline segment, which might be a read error. The chain links TRBV19 to TRBJ2-2; D may be TRBD2 (6 bases). CDR1 is LNHDA and CDR2 is SQIVND in the germline V gene (reference sequence). The CDR3 runs 13 residues. The CDR3 bases are TGTGTCAGTAATGCGGGAAACACCGGGGAGCTGTTTTTT. It specifies CVSNAGNTGELFF.

The V gene is TRBV2, the J gene TRBJ1-2; D might be TRBD1 (5 bases). The ends were cut back, 0 bases at V and 8 bases at J, with 13 bases in the middle. The CDR3 sequence is 14 residues long. The germline gives CDR1 SNHLY, CDR2 FYNNEI. CDR3 coding DNA: TGTGCCAGCAGTGAAGCCGCCCGAGGGGTAGGCTACACCTTC. It encodes CASSEAARGVGYTF. Combining the CDR3 with reference TRBV2 and TRBJ1-2 gives the whole variable domain EPEVTQTPSHQVTQMGQEVILRCVPISNHLYFYWYRQILGQKVEFLVSFYNNEISEKSEIFDDQFSVERPDGSNFTLKIRSTKLEDSAMYFCASSEAARGVGYTFGSGTRLTVV.

The rearrangement joins TRBV7-6 to TRBJ2-4, with D perhaps matching TRBD1 (6 bases). Trimming cost V 1 base and J 7 bases, with 14 bases left between them. The germline gives CDR1 SGHVS, CDR2 FNYEAQ. There are 15 residues in the CDR3. The CDR3 nucleotides are TGTGCCAGCAGCTTAGTTGATGTGGGGGCGAACATTCAGTACTTC. Amino acids: CASSLVDVGANIQYF.

The V gene is TRBV5-4, the J gene TRBJ2-1; 8 positions match TRBD2. The CDR3 is 16 residues long. Germline V lookup: CDR1 SGHNT, CDR2 YYREEE (reference sequence). Trimming took 4 bases from V and 3 from J; bases not matched to a gene: 9. The CDR3 is CASSPRSGGYYNEQFF. As DNA, the CDR3 is TGTGCCAGCAGCCCGAGGAGCGGGGGCTACTACAATGAGCAGTTCTTC.

The chain combines TRBV27 with TRBJ2-3; 10 bases map to TRBD2. Germline V gene data show CDR1 as MNHEY and CDR2 as SMNVEV (reference sequence). The CDR3 runs to 14 residues. The V segment lost 7 bases and the J segment 3 bases; nucleotides outside the gene matches: 4. The CDR3 DNA sequence: TGTGCCAGCAAAGTAGCGGGGGGAACAGATACGCAGTATTTT. This codes for CASKVAGGTDTQYF.

The chain couples TRBV27 to TRBJ2-7, with no clear D. This CDR3 has 17 amino acids. Trimming took 3 bases from V and 3 from J, leaving 21 bases between them. The V gene's germline CDR1 is MNHEY and CDR2 SMNVEV (reference sequence). CDR3 DNA sequence: TGTGCCAGCAGTTTGACACCACCTTCCCCGTCCTACTACGAGCAGTACTTC. Translation: CASSLTPPSPSYYEQYF.

The chain couples TRBV7-3 to TRBJ2-3; D perhaps matches TRBD2 (5 bases). Germline loops: CDR1 SGHTA, CDR2 FQGTGA. V lost 6 bases and J lost 2, with 15 bases in between. This CDR3 comprises 15 residues. The CDR3 is CASSSRAGNTDTQYF. The CDR3 DNA reads as TGTGCCAGCAGTTCCCGGGCGGGCAACACAGATACGCAGTATTTT.

The chain combines TRBV6-1 with TRBJ2-3, with D unclear. The CDR3 has 12 residues. The germline V and J ends were trimmed by 7 bases and 0 bases, with 5 bases remaining between them. Germline CDR1 is MNHNS and CDR2 is SASEGT. Here the CDR3 DNA reads TGTGCCAGCATTGGAAGCACAGATACGCAGTATTTT. Residues: CASIGSTDTQYF.

This chain connects TRBV24-1 to TRBJ1-5; D not resolved. Germline CDR1 KGHDR, CDR2 SFDVKD. V dropped 9 bases and J dropped 0 bases, with 11 bases sitting between them. The CDR3 contains 14 residues. The CDR3 nucleotides are TGTGCCACCGAAGACTCCCTTAGCAATCAGCCCCAGCATTTT. Its protein is CATEDSLSNQPQHF.

The chain links TRBV12-3 or TRBV12-4 to TRBJ2-7; no reliable D call. CDR3 size: 12 residues. V was cut by 5 bases and J by 2 bases, with 7 bases left in between. The DNA for the CDR3 is TGTGCCAGCAGTCGGCTAACCTACGAGCAGTACTTC. Translation: CASSRLTYEQYF.

CDR3 amino acids: CASSPSSVSPPYNEQFF. CDR3 DNA sequence: TGTGCCAGCAGCCCTAGCTCTGTAAGTCCCCCCTACAATGAGCAGTTCTTC. The chain couples TRBV7-6 to TRBJ2-1; a possible D gene is TRBD2 (5 bases). CDR3 length: 17 amino acids. Germline V gene lookup returns CDR1 SGHVS and CDR2 FNYEAQ. Trimming took 5 bases from V and 2 from J, leaving 19 bases between them.